This TCR beta chain appears in the sequencing data of a study of immune evolution from preneoplasia to lung adenocarcinoma. The CDR3 consists of 15 residues. V lost 7 bases and J lost 6; bases outside the gene matches: 9. Germline CDR1 and CDR2: SNHLY and FYNNEI. The table came from immunoSEQ multiplex PCR; TCRdb's copy has only in-frame clones and leaves some out. This table has approximately 11,000 clones, 86% appearing once. The chain combines TRBV2 with TRBJ1-2; 12 bases are shared with TRBD1. The specimen sequenced was FFPE invasive lung adenocarcinoma tissue. The receptor was isolated from a person aged 70 to 85 with invasive lung adenocarcinoma. CDR3 in amino acids: CASNSWGQGAHGYTF. The CDR3 coding sequence is TGTGCCAGCAATTCATGGGGACAGGGGGCTCATGGCTACACCTTC.